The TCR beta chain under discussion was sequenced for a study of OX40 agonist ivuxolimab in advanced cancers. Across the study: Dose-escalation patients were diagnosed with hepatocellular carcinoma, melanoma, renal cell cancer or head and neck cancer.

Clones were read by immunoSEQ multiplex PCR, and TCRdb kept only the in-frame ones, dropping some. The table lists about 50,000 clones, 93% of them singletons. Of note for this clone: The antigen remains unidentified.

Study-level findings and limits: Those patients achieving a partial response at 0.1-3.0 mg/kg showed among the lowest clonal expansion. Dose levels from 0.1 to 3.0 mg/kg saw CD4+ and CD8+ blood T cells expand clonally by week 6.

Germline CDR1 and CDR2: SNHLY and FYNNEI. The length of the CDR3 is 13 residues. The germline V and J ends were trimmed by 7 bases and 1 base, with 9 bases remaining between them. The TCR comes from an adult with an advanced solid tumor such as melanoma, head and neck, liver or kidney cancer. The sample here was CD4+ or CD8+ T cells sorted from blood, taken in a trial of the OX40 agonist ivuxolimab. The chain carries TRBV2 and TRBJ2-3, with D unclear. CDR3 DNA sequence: TGTGCCAGCATCGCAGAGGGCACAGATACGCAGTATTTT. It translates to CASIAEGTDTQYF.